The 25 T cell receptor beta chains presented below share a single source sample, sequenced in a study of T cell responses to AZD1222 COVID-19 vaccine. Libraries were prepared by immunoSEQ multiplex PCR; TCRdb keeps only in-frame clonotypes and omits some of them. This table has under 200,000 clones, 85% to 90% appearing once. The sample consisted of peripheral blood, taken on day 0 of MenACWY control vaccination. The receptors originated from an adult in good health.

The chain combines TRBV5-1 with TRBJ2-2; 10 bases match TRBD1. Germline V CDR1 and CDR2: SGHRS, YFSETQ. V was clipped by 0 bases and J by 6 bases; unmatched bases: 5. The CDR3 consists of 16 residues. The CDR3 DNA reads as TGCGCCAGCAGCTTGGTCCCGGGACAGGGGTCCGGGGAGCTGTTTTTT. It specifies CASSLVPGQGSGELFF.

The chain employs TRBV5-1 and TRBJ2-7, with D unclear. CDR1 and CDR2 (germline): SGHRS, YFSETQ. With 0 bases removed from V and 0 bases from J, the gap between germline ends came to 7 bases. The CDR3 totals 14 residues. The CDR3: CASSLGLGSYEQYF. In nucleotides, the CDR3 is TGCGCCAGCAGCTTGGGGCTGGGCTCCTACGAGCAGTACTTC.

This CDR3 reads CASSEGHRGRGSNEKLFF. CDR3 nucleotides: TGTGCCAGCAGTGAAGGGCACAGGGGGCGCGGGTCTAATGAAAAACTGTTTTTT. The rearrangement uses TRBV2 and TRBJ1-4; TRBD1 matches at 9 bases. In germline, CDR1 is SNHLY, CDR2 FYNNEI. The V segment lost 1 base and the J segment 3 bases; nucleotides outside the gene matches: 9. This CDR3 comprises 18 residues.

The V call is TRBV3-1 (or the pseudogene TRBV3-2), the J call TRBJ2-2, with 7 bases lining up with TRBD2. V lost 2 bases to trimming and J lost 4 bases; unmatched junction nucleotides: 7. The CDR3 loop spans 16 amino acids. Germline lookup yields CDR1 LGHDT and CDR2 YNNKEL (reference sequence). The CDR3 sequence: CASSQLAGAGTGELFF. For the CDR3, the DNA is TGTGCCAGCAGCCAACTTGCGGGAGCGGGCACCGGGGAGCTGTTTTTT.

The chain uses TRBV29-1 and TRBJ2-5, with D perhaps TRBD1 (5 bases). Between the trimmed V and J ends, which lost 5 bases and 2 bases, there was a span of 6 bases. This CDR3 is 11 amino acids long. CDR1 SQVTM and CDR2 ANQGSEA come from the germline V gene. Here the CDR3 DNA reads TGCAGCGTTAAGGGGCAAGAGACCCAGTACTTC. This encodes CSVKGQETQYF.

This clone came up a few times. The chain uses TRBV5-5 and TRBJ1-1; no clear D gene. In germline, CDR1 is SGHKS, CDR2 YYEKEE (reference sequence). Deletions cut 1 base from V and 1 base from J, with 5 bases between. This CDR3 has 13 residues. This CDR3 reads CASSLLENTEAFF. The DNA of the CDR3 is TGTGCCAGCAGCTTGTTGGAGAACACTGAAGCTTTCTTT.

The rearrangement uses TRBV27 and TRBJ2-1; D is possibly TRBD1 (6 bases). Looked up from germline, CDR1 is MNHEY and CDR2 is SMNVEV (reference sequence). The length of the CDR3 is 13 residues. Trimming took 7 bases from V and 4 from J, leaving 11 bases between them. The CDR3 sequence: CASTKGGYNEQFF. CDR3 nucleotides: TGTGCCAGCACTAAAGGGGGTTACAATGAGCAGTTCTTC.

The V call is TRBV3-1 (or the pseudogene TRBV3-2), the J call TRBJ2-5; 8 bases are a match to TRBD1. Germline V gene lookup returns CDR1 LGHDT and CDR2 YNNKEL (reference sequence). With V trimmed by 0 bases and J by 5 bases, 5 bases remained unmatched. The CDR3 length is 15 residues. For the CDR3, the DNA is TGTGCCAGCAGCCAAGATCCAGGGGGCCGTGAGACCCAGTACTTC. This sequence encodes CASSQDPGGRETQYF.

The rearrangement joins TRBV7-9 to TRBJ1-2, with D maybe TRBD1 (5 bases). This CDR3 spans 13 amino acids. CDR1 SEHNR and CDR2 FQNEAQ come from the germline V gene (reference sequence). The V and J ends lost 5 bases and 6 bases respectively, with 13 bases between them. The CDR3 DNA follows: TGTGCCAGCAGCCCCACCGGGACGGATGGCTACACCTTC. Its protein is CASSPTGTDGYTF.

The DNA of the CDR3 is TGCAGCGCCTCCCCCTACGATAATGAAAAACTGTTTTTT. This sequence encodes CSASPYDNEKLFF. The rearrangement links TRBV29-1 to TRBJ1-4, with D unresolved. The germline V and J ends were trimmed by 7 bases and 4 bases, with 13 bases remaining between them. This CDR3 is built from 13 residues. CDR1 and CDR2 (germline): SQVTM, ANQGSEA.

V usage is TRBV3-1 (or the pseudogene TRBV3-2) and J usage is TRBJ2-7, with D possibly being TRBD2 (6 bases). The V end was cut by 0 bases, the J end by 3 bases, with 12 bases between. The germline CDR1 and CDR2 sequences are LGHDT and YNNKEL (reference sequence). The CDR3 covers 15 residues. In DNA, the CDR3 is TGTGCCAGCAGCCAAGATGTGGTAGCGGACTACGAGCAGTACTTC. Translating gives CASSQDVVADYEQYF.

J is TRBJ1-4 and V is TRBV5-5, with 9 nucleotides matching TRBD1. The germline V gene has CDR1 SGHKS and CDR2 YYEKEE (reference sequence). This CDR3 contains 15 residues. The V segment lost 0 bases and the J segment 6 bases; nucleotides outside the gene matches: 3. This chain's CDR3 is CASSLVWTGDEKLFF. DNA for the CDR3: TGTGCCAGCAGCTTGGTTTGGACAGGGGATGAAAAACTGTTTTTT.

The genes are TRBV7-2 and TRBJ2-2; 7 nucleotides match TRBD2. The CDR3 has 16 amino acids. The ends lost 5 bases at V and 1 base at J; junction bases unmatched: 7. Germline CDR1 SGHTA, CDR2 FQGNSA. The CDR3 nucleotides are TGTGCCAGCAGCCCCCCTGGGGGGGAGAACACCGGGGAGCTGTTTTTT. This codes for CASSPPGGENTGELFF.

This chain links TRBV7-9 with TRBJ2-6; D is perhaps TRBD1 (5 bases). Germline CDR1 SEHNR, CDR2 FQNEAQ (reference sequence). This CDR3 region has 16 residues. Deletions cut 4 bases from V and 7 bases from J, with 17 bases between. CDR3 residues: CASSSPLTVDANVLTF. In DNA form, the CDR3 reads TGTGCCAGCAGCTCTCCCCTGACAGTGGACGCCAACGTCCTGACTTTC. Complete variable domain (other parts from reference TRBV7-9 and TRBJ2-6): DTGVSQNPRHKITKRGQNVTFRCDPISEHNRLYWYRQTLGQGPEFLTYFQNEAQLEKSRLLSDRFSAERPKGSFSTLEIQRTEQGDSAMYLCASSSPLTVDANVLTFGAGSRLTVL.

The V gene is TRBV6-5, the J gene TRBJ1-1; no firm D call. V lost 5 bases to trimming and J lost 1 base, with 14 bases between them. This CDR3 is built from 15 residues. Germline-derived CDR1 and CDR2 are MNHEY and SVGAGI. CDR3 DNA sequence: TGTGCCAGCAGTCAATCTTGGGCTCGGAACACTGAAGCTTTCTTT. This gives the protein CASSQSWARNTEAFF.

CDR3 sequence reads: CASSGVAGASTDTQYF. CDR3 coding DNA: TGTGCCAGCAGCGGGGTAGCGGGGGCTAGCACAGATACGCAGTATTTT. This sequence joins TRBV9 and TRBJ2-3, with TRBD2 identical over 9 bases. The CDR3 consists of 16 residues. The ends lost 3 bases at V and 0 bases at J; junction bases unmatched: 5. Germline lookup yields CDR1 SGDLS and CDR2 YYNGEE.

This clone appeared a few times. This chain joins TRBV5-4 and TRBJ2-5; maybe TRBD2 (6 bases). The CDR3 length is 15 residues. Germline lookup yields CDR1 SGHNT and CDR2 YYREEE (reference sequence). V was shortened by 0 bases and J by 2 bases, with 11 bases between the two germline ends. The CDR3 DNA sequence: TGTGCCAGCAGCTTGGGCCCTAGCGCTCAAGAGACCCAGTACTTC. Translated: CASSLGPSAQETQYF.

This chain uses TRBV28 with TRBJ1-6; 10 nucleotides match TRBD1. CDR3 length: 14 residues. Germline CDR1 is MDHEN and CDR2 is SYDVKM. J gave up 13 bases and V 6 bases, and 9 bases lay outside the gene matches. CDR3 loop: CASRPTGGEPPLHF. The CDR3 region has the DNA TGTGCCAGCAGACCGACAGGGGGCGAACCCCCCCTCCACTTT.

CDR3 sequence reads: CASRPSTYEQYF. CDR3 nucleotide sequence: TGTGCCAGCAGACCGAGTACTTACGAGCAGTACTTC. The chain couples TRBV28 to TRBJ2-7, with unresolved D. The length of the CDR3 is 12 residues. V shed 6 bases and J shed 4 bases, with 10 bases lying between them. Germline values: CDR1 MDHEN, CDR2 SYDVKM.

The gene calls are TRBV5-1 and TRBJ2-6, with 7 bases lining up with TRBD1. Looked up from germline, CDR1 is SGHRS and CDR2 is YFSETQ. The CDR3 sequence is 16 residues long. Losses at the gene ends were 3 bases for V and 0 bases for J; bases not matched to a gene: 3. The CDR3 region is CASSWDSVSGANVLTF. CDR3 nucleotide sequence: TGCGCCAGCAGCTGGGACAGCGTCTCTGGGGCCAACGTCCTGACTTTC.

The V and J genes are TRBV28 and TRBJ2-5, with D possibly being TRBD1 (6 bases). The CDR3 spans 14 residues. From germline, CDR1 is MDHEN and CDR2 SYDVKM. The germline V and J ends were trimmed by 2 bases and 2 bases, with 9 bases remaining between them. In nucleotides, the CDR3 is TGTGCCAGCAGTTTAGCAGGGGAGCAAGAGACCCAGTACTTC. Amino acids: CASSLAGEQETQYF.

This chain links TRBV6-5 with TRBJ2-7; possibly TRBD2 for D (6 bases). CDR1 and CDR2 (germline): MNHEY, SVGAGI. V was cut by 7 bases and J by 6 bases, with 16 bases left in between. There are 13 residues in the CDR3. As DNA, the CDR3 is TGTGCCAGCACCCGGGCGGGGTTGAGCGAGCAGTACTTC. Translating gives CASTRAGLSEQYF.

This clone is a singleton in its sample. V is TRBV2 and J is TRBJ1-5; D perhaps matches TRBD1 (5 bases). This CDR3 is built from 14 residues. V lost 7 bases to trimming and J lost 1 base, with 11 bases between them. CDR1 SNHLY and CDR2 FYNNEI come from the germline V gene. CDR3 residues: CASKRGGSNQPQHF. CDR3 DNA: TGTGCCAGCAAAAGGGGAGGGAGCAATCAGCCCCAGCATTTT.

This chain links TRBV7-2 with TRBJ2-5; D unresolved. V was pared by 4 bases and J by 5 bases, with 14 bases between. CDR3 length equals 14 residues. CDR1 SGHTA and CDR2 FQGNSA come from the germline V gene. The CDR3 loop is CASSSGPPRETQYF. The CDR3 DNA sequence: TGTGCCAGCAGCTCTGGCCCACCTCGGGAGACCCAGTACTTC.

The rearrangement joins TRBV5-6 to TRBJ2-1; TRBD1 agrees at 7 bases. This CDR3 spans 14 amino acids. Unmatched junction bases numbered 5, after V lost 3 bases and J lost 5 bases. CDR1 is SGHDT, CDR2 YYEEEE, per germline. This chain's CDR3 is CASSWTGFDNEQFF. In DNA form, the CDR3 reads TGTGCCAGCAGCTGGACAGGTTTTGACAATGAGCAGTTCTTC. The full variable domain, in which reference TRBV5-6 and TRBJ2-1 provide the parts outside the CDR3, is DAGVTQSPTHLIKTRGQQVTLRCSPKSGHDTVSWYQQALGQGPQFIFQYYEEEERQRGNFPDRFSGHQFPNYSSELNVNALLLGDSALYLCASSWTGFDNEQFFGPGTRLTVL.